One sample yielded the 23 T cell receptor beta chains listed below, sequenced in a study of naive and memory T cell subsets. A UMI-containing oligonucleotide was joined by 3' ligation to the TCR cDNA template. The SP2 primer and nested alpha and beta constant region primers amplified ligated cDNA in four rounds. TCRdb fed the 5' RACE reads into MiXCR, producing one record per CDR3 protein. The sample comprises roughly 48,000 distinct CDR3 sequences, about 4.5% of which are singletons, and around 0.84% rests with the top ten. The source is a female donor in good health.

In its sample, this clonotype was seen many times. The chain is built from TRBV18 and TRBJ2-5, with 10 nucleotides matching TRBD1. Germline V lookup: CDR1 KGHSH, CDR2 LQKENI. V dropped 4 bases and J dropped 5; count of bases not matched to a gene: 7. The CDR3 covers 15 residues. CDR3 coding DNA: TGTGCCAGCTCACAGACAGGGGGCGCCGGGGAGACCCAGTACTTC. It specifies CASSQTGGAGETQYF.

This clonotype appeared a few times. This chain joins TRBV28 and TRBJ1-3, with a possible D match to TRBD1 (5 bases). V gave up 7 bases and J gave up 11 bases, with 18 bases separating them. The V gene's germline CDR1 is MDHEN and CDR2 SYDVKM. CDR3 size: 13 residues. CDR3 protein: CASITLRGSAIYF. The CDR3 DNA reads as TGTGCCAGCATCACCCTTAGGGGTAGCGCCATATATTTT.

By sample fraction, this clonotype is medium-sized (0.01 to 0.1%). The chain has TRBV29-1 and TRBJ2-6, with D unresolved. The CDR3 loop spans 15 amino acids. V was clipped by 5 bases and J by 0 bases, with 11 bases between them. The V gene's germline CDR1 is SQVTM and CDR2 ANQGSEA. The CDR3 DNA sequence: TGCAGCGTTTCCGAACGAAACTCTGGGGCCAACGTCCTGACTTTC. The encoded protein is CSVSERNSGANVLTF.

This clonotype occurred many times. J is TRBJ2-2 and V is TRBV11-2, with a tentative D call TRBD2 (6 bases). The CDR3 runs to 16 residues. V was trimmed by 7 bases and J by 0 bases, leaving 15 bases between them. CDR1 and CDR2 (germline): SGHAT, FQNNGV. The CDR3 spells CASTLGRRSNTGELFF. CDR3 nucleotide sequence: TGTGCCAGCACCCTGGGGAGGCGGTCGAACACCGGGGAGCTGTTTTTT.

This clonotype has a handful of counts. The chain joins TRBV7-2 to TRBJ2-7; 9 nucleotides line up with TRBD1. CDR3 length: 13 amino acids. J lost 6 bases, V lost 9 bases, and 9 bases had no gene match. Per germline, CDR1 SGHTA and CDR2 FQGNSA. The CDR3 reads CASFPRDRVEQYF. CDR3 bases: TGTGCCAGTTTCCCGCGGGACAGGGTCGAGCAGTACTTC.

This clonotype was picked up many times. V is TRBV3-1 and J is TRBJ2-2, with D maybe TRBD1 (6 bases). The CDR3 totals 14 residues. V dropped 4 bases and J dropped 1 base, with 7 bases sitting between them. The V gene's germline CDR1 is LGHDT and CDR2 YNNKEL (reference sequence). The CDR3 coding sequence is TGTGCCAGCAGCCCCAGGGGGAACACCGGGGAGCTGTTTTTT. Protein: CASSPRGNTGELFF.

Details on this clonotype: This may stem from a read error, because a much larger clone lies one nucleotide away. The chain carries TRBV7-9 and TRBJ1-5; the match to TRBD1 covers 8 bases. This CDR3 contains 14 residues. CDR1 is SEHNR, CDR2 FQNEAQ, per germline (reference sequence). With 8 bases clipped from V and 6 bases from J, the junction kept 9 bases outside the gene matches. In DNA, the CDR3 is TGTGCCAGCCAGGCAGGGGGCCGGCTTCAGCCCCAGCATTTT. This gives the protein CASQAGGRLQPQHF.

This clonotype was seen repeatedly, ten times or more. The V call is TRBV28, the J call TRBJ2-5; tentatively, D is TRBD1 or TRBD2 (5 bases each). The V and J ends lost 1 base and 7 bases respectively, with 16 bases between them. From germline, CDR1 is MDHEN and CDR2 SYDVKM. The CDR3 has 15 amino acids. CDR3 DNA sequence: TGTGCCAGCAGTTTATTTCCCAGGGACCCCAGGACCCAGTACTTC. The encoded protein is CASSLFPRDPRTQYF.

This clonotype showed up many times. The chain recombines TRBV7-9 with TRBJ2-4, with 10 nucleotides matching TRBD2. CDR1 is SEHNR, CDR2 FQNEAQ, per germline (reference sequence). The CDR3 consists of 16 residues. After removal of 0 bases from V and 9 bases from J, the junction contained 8 bases not matched to a gene. CDR3 protein: CASSLALAGGGVIQYF. The CDR3 DNA follows: TGTGCCAGCAGCTTAGCCTTAGCGGGAGGCGGTGTCATTCAGTACTTC.

This clonotype has ten or more counts. The chain has TRBV28 and TRBJ2-7; 7 bases line up with TRBD2. CDR1 is MDHEN, CDR2 SYDVKM, per germline. V trimming: 6 bases; J trimming: 1 base; junction bases outside the gene matches: 3. This CDR3 contains 13 residues. The CDR3 DNA reads as TGTGCCAGCAGGGGCGGGAGTTCCTACGAGCAGTACTTC. Amino acids: CASRGGSSYEQYF.

This clonotype was counted ten times or more. J is TRBJ2-7 and V is TRBV5-1, with D maybe TRBD2 (5 bases). From germline, CDR1 is SGHRS and CDR2 YFSETQ. CDR3 length equals 12 residues. Deletions cut 4 bases from V and 2 bases from J, with 7 bases between. The chain's CDR3 is CASSTGTYEQYF. CDR3 sequence (DNA): TGCGCCAGCAGCACCGGGACCTACGAGCAGTACTTC.

This clonotype was counted a few times. The chain joins TRBV20-1 to TRBJ2-1; 8 bases match TRBD2. The germline CDR1 and CDR2 sequences are DFQATT and SNEGSKA (reference sequence). The V segment lost 2 bases and the J segment 0 bases; nucleotides outside the gene matches: 3. The CDR3 length is 15 residues. This CDR3 reads CSARKSGSSYNEQFF. The CDR3 DNA reads as TGCAGTGCTAGAAAGAGCGGGAGCTCCTACAATGAGCAGTTCTTC.

This clonotype was counted many times. V usage is TRBV7-6 and J usage is TRBJ1-5; D call uncertain. Germline CDR1 is SGHVS and CDR2 is FNYEAQ. The CDR3 runs 15 residues. Trimming took off 1 base at V and 3 bases at J, with 10 bases between the two ends. Here the CDR3 DNA reads TGTGCCAGCAGCTTAGGAACACAGTTCAATCAGCCCCAGCATTTT. Its protein product is CASSLGTQFNQPQHF.

This clonotype was seen ten or more times. The V call is TRBV2, the J call TRBJ2-7; D not resolved. The CDR3 contains 15 residues. V was pared by 3 bases and J by 0 bases, with 12 bases between. From germline, CDR1 is SNHLY and CDR2 FYNNEI. The CDR3 reads CASSEAHSISYEQYF. In DNA form, the CDR3 reads TGTGCCAGCAGTGAGGCGCACTCTATCTCCTACGAGCAGTACTTC.

This clonotype was recorded at least ten times. J is TRBJ2-3 and V is TRBV5-1, with 7 nucleotides matching TRBD2. The CDR3 has 14 residues. V lost 3 bases to trimming and J lost 12 bases; unmatched junction nucleotides: 13. Germline V gene lookup returns CDR1 SGHRS and CDR2 YFSETQ. This CDR3 reads CASSSLTSSLHQYF. DNA for the CDR3: TGCGCCAGCAGCTCCCTGACTAGCTCCCTACATCAGTATTTT.

In its sample, this clonotype was seen many times. CDR3 DNA: TGCGCCAGCAGCTTGGTGGGGGCCTGGACAGATACGCAGTATTTT. Translated: CASSLVGAWTDTQYF. The chain is built from TRBV5-1 and TRBJ2-3, with a tentative D call TRBD1 (6 bases). This CDR3 region has 15 residues. Germline loops: CDR1 SGHRS, CDR2 YFSETQ. V shed 0 bases and J shed 3 bases, with 11 bases lying between them.

This clonotype has ten or more counts. CDR3 bases: TGTGCCAGCAGCCCTCGATCAACGGATGGCTACACCTTC. Translating gives CASSPRSTDGYTF. The genes are TRBV9 and TRBJ1-2; D call uncertain. Trimming shortened V by 4 bases and J by 6 bases, and 13 bases separated the two germline ends. CDR3 length equals 13 residues. Germline values: CDR1 SGDLS, CDR2 YYNGEE.

V and J are TRBV6-2 or TRBV6-3 and TRBJ2-7; D not certain. The CDR3 covers 13 residues. Germline lookup yields CDR1 MNHEY and CDR2 SVGEGT. Trimming left V 5 bases short and J 0 bases short, with 8 bases between. The chain's CDR3 is CASSGQLSYEQYF. Written as DNA, the CDR3 is TGTGCCAGCAGTGGCCAGCTCTCCTACGAGCAGTACTTC.

This clonotype was recorded many times. The chain combines TRBV20-1 with TRBJ2-7; 11 bases are shared with TRBD2. Trimming cost V 1 base and J 4 bases; bases outside gene matches: 3. CDR3 length: 14 residues. CDR1 and CDR2 from the germline V gene are DFQATT and SNEGSKA (reference sequence). CDR3 nucleotide sequence: TGCAGTGCTAGAGTAGCGGGAGGGGATTACGAGCAGTACTTC. This translates into CSARVAGGDYEQYF.

This clonotype showed up many times. The chain uses TRBV20-1 and TRBJ2-7; TRBD2 might be the D (6 bases). The CDR3 is made up of 12 amino acids. Germline V gene data show CDR1 as DFQATT and CDR2 as SNEGSKA (reference sequence). V gave up 6 bases and J gave up 4 bases, with 13 bases separating them. The CDR3 sequence is CSATGSGYEQYF. In DNA, the CDR3 is TGCAGTGCGACCGGGAGCGGGTACGAGCAGTACTTC.

This clonotype was found a few times. The chain combines TRBV2 with TRBJ1-1; D might be TRBD1 (5 bases). Trimming shortened V by 6 bases and J by 2 bases, and 16 bases separated the two germline ends. The germline gives CDR1 SNHLY, CDR2 FYNNEI. The CDR3 consists of 15 residues. In nucleotides, the CDR3 is TGTGCCAGCAGCCTAAGTGAGGGACGAAACACTGAAGCTTTCTTT. Residues: CASSLSEGRNTEAFF.

The table lists this clonotype with many counts. V and J are TRBV28 and TRBJ2-7; D might be TRBD1 (7 bases). Trimming took off 3 bases at V and 9 bases at J, with 24 bases between the two ends. The CDR3 totals 16 residues. The V gene's germline CDR1 is MDHEN and CDR2 SYDVKM. In DNA form, the CDR3 reads TGTGCCAGCAGTTTTCAGCGGCAGGGGGACTGGTTTGTGCAGTACTTC. This codes for CASSFQRQGDWFVQYF.

There are many counts of this clonotype. This chain links TRBV7-2 with TRBJ2-3; the match to TRBD2 covers 10 bases. The length of the CDR3 is 14 residues. The V and J ends lost 5 bases and 3 bases, in that order; junction bases with no gene match: 2. The germline V gene encodes CDR1 SGHTA and CDR2 FQGNSA. The CDR3 is CASSPGLATDTQYF. CDR3 nucleotides: TGTGCCAGCAGCCCGGGACTAGCGACAGATACGCAGTATTTT.